The rows below give T cell receptor beta chains drawn from one sample of a study of OX40 agonist ivuxolimab in advanced cancers. Data came from immunoSEQ multiplex PCR; TCRdb stores just in-frame clones and leaves some out. The data hold over 65,000 clones, with under 85% observed a single time. Material: CD4+ or CD8+ T cells sorted from blood, obtained in a trial of the OX40 agonist ivuxolimab. The source is an adult with an advanced solid tumor such as melanoma, head and neck, liver or kidney cancer. Each CDR3 is given with its conserved first and last residue. A D gene is named only where the DNA matches it firmly. Where a row states a size, it is once, few, many or the class of an expanded clone; other rows omit it.

>-|TRBJ1-6|-|TRBV7-6
CASSVQSPYNSPLHF
TGTGCCAGCAGCGTACAGAGTCCCTATAATTCACCCCTCCACTTT
>once|TRBJ1-2|TRBD1|TRBV28
CASSLEDRGLRGYTF
TGTGCCAGCAGTTTGGAGGACAGGGGGCTTCGTGGCTACACCTTC
>few|TRBJ2-6|-|TRBV5-6
CASSLLVSSGANVLTF
TGTGCCAGCAGCTTGTTGGTTAGCTCTGGGGCCAACGTCCTGACTTTC
>-|TRBJ2-5|-|TRBV6-5
CATKRGGGETQYF
TGTGCCACTAAGAGGGGAGGGGGGGAGACCCAGTACTTC
>once|TRBJ2-2|TRBD1|TRBV5-1
CASGETGLVGELFF
TGCGCCAGCGGGGAGACAGGGTTGGTCGGGGAGCTGTTTTTT
>-|TRBJ1-2|-|TRBV25-1
CASAGAVYGYTF
TGTGCCAGCGCCGGGGCGGTCTATGGCTACACCTTC
>-|TRBJ2-1|-|TRBV4-2
CASSQDGGQLNEQFF
TGTGCCAGCAGCCAAGATGGAGGGCAGCTTAATGAGCAGTTCTTC
>-|TRBJ1-5|-|TRBV28
CASSSYLPDQPQHF
TGTGCCAGCAGCTCTTACCTTCCCGATCAGCCCCAGCATTTT
>many|TRBJ1-2|TRBD1|TRBV28
CASSVLAGGKNYGYTF
TGTGCCAGCAGTGTCCTCGCAGGGGGTAAGAACTATGGCTACACCTTC
>-|TRBJ2-1|TRBD2|TRBV5-4
CASSLRTSEDEQFF
TGTGCCAGCAGCTTGCGGACTAGCGAAGATGAGCAGTTCTTC
>-|TRBJ2-1|TRBD1|TRBV5-1
CASSFGTGAMNEQFF
TGCGCCAGCAGCTTTGGGACAGGGGCGATGAATGAGCAGTTCTTC
>-|TRBJ2-3|-|TRBV6-4
CASSEQSTDTQYF
TGTGCCAGCAGTGAACAGAGCACAGATACGCAGTATTTT
>-|TRBJ2-3|-|TRBV4-1
CASSQEWVNTQYF
TGCGCCAGCAGCCAAGAATGGGTAAATACGCAGTATTTT
>-|TRBJ2-2|TRBD1|TRBV5-1
CASGDRGKHGELFF
TGCGCCAGCGGGGACAGGGGGAAACACGGGGAGCTGTTTTTT
>-|TRBJ1-3|TRBD1|TRBV4-1
CASSRGQGEITIYF
TGCGCCAGCAGCCGGGGACAGGGGGAGATCACCATATATTTT
>-|TRBJ1-2|-|TRBV9
CASSGAPVRNYGYTF
TGTGCCAGCAGCGGAGCCCCCGTGCGCAACTATGGCTACACCTTC
>-|TRBJ2-1|-|TRBV6-6
CASSSPVYNEQFF
TGTGCCAGCAGTTCACCGGTCTACAATGAGCAGTTCTTC
>once|TRBJ1-1|TRBD1|TRBV6-5
CASRKAGQGGTEAFF
TGTGCCAGCAGGAAAGCTGGACAGGGGGGGACTGAAGCTTTCTTT
>-|TRBJ2-1|-|TRBV9
CASSRGNEQFF
TGTGCCAGCAGTCGAGGCAATGAGCAGTTCTTC
>-|TRBJ1-1|TRBD1|TRBV19
CASTPDRGTEAFF
TGTGCCAGTACCCCTGACAGGGGCACTGAAGCTTTCTTT
>-|TRBJ1-2|-|TRBV20-1
CSASQLLYTF
TGCAGTGCCTCTCAGCTACTTTACACCTTC
>-|TRBJ1-3|TRBD1|TRBV28
CASSLAGQGWSGNTIYF
TGTGCCAGCAGTTTAGCGGGACAGGGATGGTCTGGAAACACCATATATTTT
>-|TRBJ1-1|-|TRBV4-3
CASSPSLANTEAFF
TGCGCCAGCAGCCCCTCCTTGGCGAACACTGAAGCTTTCTTT
>few|TRBJ2-2|-|TRBV7-2
CASSLYYGSGGELFF
TGTGCCAGCAGCTTGTATTACGGGAGTGGCGGGGAGCTGTTTTTT
>-|TRBJ2-7|-|TRBV18
CASSRTVGAYEQYF
TGTGCCAGCTCACGGACAGTCGGGGCGTACGAGCAGTACTTC
>few|TRBJ1-1|-|TRBV29-1
CSVAGVSEAFF
TGCAGCGTTGCAGGGGTCTCTGAAGCTTTCTTT
>-|TRBJ1-2|-|TRBV18
CASSPNRPKATNPRRGYTF
TGTGCCAGCTCCCCTAATCGGCCGAAAGCGACTAACCCTAGACGGGGCTACACCTTC
>-|TRBJ1-1|-|TRBV27
CASKMRGPGNTEAFF
TGTGCCAGCAAGATGCGGGGGCCCGGGAACACTGAAGCTTTCTTT
>few|TRBJ2-1|TRBD2|TRBV5-6
CASSLGVNSGAFYNEQFF
TGTGCCAGCAGCTTGGGGGTTAATAGCGGGGCATTCTACAATGAGCAGTTCTTC
>-|TRBJ2-2|TRBD2|TRBV10-3
CAISAASGSTGELFF
TGTGCCATCAGTGCGGCTAGCGGGAGCACCGGGGAGCTGTTTTTT
>-|TRBJ1-3|TRBD1|TRBV5-4
CASSYASGTVAGTIYF
TGTGCCAGCAGCTACGCCTCCGGGACAGTGGCGGGCACCATATATTTT
>-|TRBJ1-1|TRBD1|TRBV10-2
CASRGQKNTEAFF
TGCGCCAGCAGGGGACAGAAAAACACTGAAGCTTTCTTT
>-|TRBJ2-1|TRBD2|TRBV6-4
CASSGLAGKGNEQFF
TGTGCCAGCAGTGGGCTAGCGGGAAAAGGCAATGAGCAGTTCTTC
>-|TRBJ2-2|-|TRBV10-3
CAISDLRVTTAGELFF
TGTGCCATCAGTGATCTAAGAGTAACTACTGCGGGGGAGCTGTTTTTT
>-|TRBJ1-5|-|TRBV19
CASSSPVGVGNQPQHF
TGTGCCAGTAGTAGCCCCGTCGGGGTGGGCAATCAGCCCCAGCATTTT
>-|TRBJ2-2|TRBD1|TRBV11-3
CASSPGQGQRAGSGELFF
TGTGCCAGCAGCCCCGGACAGGGCCAAAGGGCAGGTTCCGGGGAGCTGTTTTTT
>-|TRBJ1-1|-|TRBV7-3
CASSDGDTEAFF
TGTGCCAGCAGCGATGGGGACACTGAAGCTTTCTTT
>-|TRBJ1-1|-|TRBV5-1
CASSLGNGATEAFF
TGCGCCAGCAGCTTGGGGAACGGGGCGACTGAAGCTTTCTTT
>few|TRBJ2-1|-|TRBV11-2
CASSQARGAYNEQFF
TGTGCCAGCAGTCAAGCCAGGGGGGCCTACAATGAGCAGTTCTTC
>-|TRBJ2-1|TRBD1|TRBV18
CASSPLTGSNDEQFF
TGTGCCAGCTCACCGTTGACAGGGTCTAATGATGAGCAGTTCTTC
>-|TRBJ2-2|-|TRBV5-4
CASSRYREGTGELFF
TGTGCCAGCAGCAGATACCGGGAAGGTACCGGGGAGCTGTTTTTT